Shown below are 13 T cell receptor beta chains from a single sample sequenced in a study of beta chain features in type 1 diabetes. The sequenced template was cDNA made from the entire isolated RNA. Measured with immunoSEQ multiplex PCR; TCRdb has only the in-frame clones, and not every one. The sample contains some 190,000 clones, 7% to 9% of which appear only once. These receptors are not linked to any known antigen. The study's findings and limits: Shortening that was moderate but significant affected the TCRB CDR3s of Type 1 diabetes patients in all four CD4+ subsets.

The source material was central memory CD4+ T cells from blood. The receptor source for this set is a man younger than 35 with type 1 diabetes.

V is TRBV11-2 and J is TRBJ2-7, with TRBD2 identical over 7 bases. The CDR3 covers 17 residues. V trimming: 5 bases; J trimming: 2 bases; junction bases outside the gene matches: 15. The germline V gene encodes CDR1 SGHAT and CDR2 FQNNGV. CDR3: CASSPGWTWGTTYEQYF. CDR3 in DNA: TGTGCCAGCAGCCCGGGCTGGACGTGGGGGACTACCTACGAGCAGTACTTC. Full variable domain (remainder filled in from reference TRBV11-2 and TRBJ2-7): EAGVAQSPRYKIIEKRQSVAFWCNPISGHATLYWYQQILGQGPKLLIQFQNNGVVDDSQLPKDRFSAERLKGVDSTLKIQPAKLEDSAVYLCASSPGWTWGTTYEQYFGPGTRLTVT.

This clone has a handful of counts. This sequence joins TRBV2 and TRBJ1-5; unclear D gene. The CDR3 covers 16 residues. Trimming took off 6 bases at V and 0 bases at J, with 15 bases between the two ends. From germline, CDR1 is SNHLY and CDR2 FYNNEI. The CDR3 bases are TGTGCCAGCAGCTTGACATCTACCTATAGCAATCAGCCCCAGCATTTT. Its protein product is CASSLTSTYSNQPQHF.

The CDR3 protein is CASSLRRDSGSTDTQYF. As DNA, the CDR3 is TGTGCCAGCAGTTTAAGGCGAGATAGCGGGAGCACAGATACGCAGTATTTT. The J gene is TRBJ2-3, the V gene TRBV28; 7 positions match TRBD2. CDR1 and CDR2 from the germline V gene are MDHEN and SYDVKM. Unmatched junction bases numbered 8, after V lost 2 bases and J lost 0 bases. The CDR3 has 17 residues.

J is TRBJ2-2 and V is TRBV2, with 8 nucleotides matching TRBD2. This CDR3 comprises 14 residues. The V gene end was trimmed by 6 bases and the J gene end by 7 bases; junction bases not matched to a gene: 7. The germline gives CDR1 SNHLY, CDR2 FYNNEI. CDR3 nucleotide sequence: TGTGCCAGCAGATCGGGACTAGGGGGCGGGGAGCTGTTTTTT. This codes for CASRSGLGGGELFF. The whole variable domain, filled in from reference TRBV2 and TRBJ2-2, reads EPEVTQTPSHQVTQMGQEVILRCVPISNHLYFYWYRQILGQKVEFLVSFYNNEISEKSEIFDDQFSVERPDGSNFTLKIRSTKLEDSAMYFCASRSGLGGGELFFGEGSRLTVL.

This chain links TRBV5-4 with TRBJ2-1, with TRBD2 identical over 7 bases. Unmatched junction bases numbered 4, after V lost 1 base and J lost 3 bases. CDR1 and CDR2 from the germline V gene are SGHNT and YYREEE (reference sequence). This CDR3 is built from 15 residues. CDR3 in DNA: TGTGCCAGCAGCTTGCTGGGGGGGAACTACAATGAGCAGTTCTTC. It translates to CASSLLGGNYNEQFF.

This clone was counted a few times. The chain uses TRBV9 and TRBJ2-3; D may be TRBD1 (5 bases). The CDR3 sequence is 13 residues long. Germline V lookup: CDR1 SGDLS, CDR2 YYNGEE. The germline V and J ends were trimmed by 0 bases and 6 bases, with 8 bases remaining between them. The CDR3 nucleotides read TGTGCCAGCAGCGTAGATTGGGGCGATACGCAGTATTTT. This encodes CASSVDWGDTQYF. The entire variable domain, with the rest obtained from reference TRBV9 and TRBJ2-3, is as follows: DSGVTQTPKHLITATGQRVTLRCSPRSGDLSVYWYQQSLDQGLQFLIQYYNGEERAKGNILERFSAQQFPDLHSELNLSSLELGDSALYFCASSVDWGDTQYFGPGTRLTVL.

This chain links TRBV18 with TRBJ2-2; 10 nucleotides match TRBD1. In germline, CDR1 is KGHSH, CDR2 LQKENI. The CDR3 is 18 residues long. With V trimmed by 8 bases and J by 6 bases, 18 bases remained unmatched. The CDR3 sequence is CASKGGTGVPQRPGELFF. Written as DNA, the CDR3 is TGTGCCAGCAAAGGCGGGACAGGGGTCCCACAAAGACCCGGGGAGCTGTTTTTT.

J is TRBJ2-7 and V is TRBV4-3; tentatively, D is TRBD1 (6 bases). The germline CDR1 and CDR2 sequences are LGHNA and YSLEER. The CDR3 is made up of 15 amino acids. With 1 base removed from V and 3 bases from J, the gap between germline ends came to 13 bases. In nucleotides, the CDR3 is TGCGCCAGCAGCCAAGGGTCAGCAGGGGACTACGAGCAGTACTTC. It yields the protein CASSQGSAGDYEQYF.

This chain uses TRBV28 with TRBJ2-5; unclear D gene. The CDR3 runs to 12 residues. The V and J ends lost 6 bases and 11 bases respectively, with 16 bases between them. CDR1 is MDHEN, CDR2 SYDVKM, per germline. The CDR3 nucleotides read TGTGCCAGCAGCCTGTTAAGCAATGAGCAGTACTTC. Protein sequence: CASSLLSNEQYF.

A few counts support this clone. This chain uses TRBV7-9 with TRBJ2-5; a possible D gene is TRBD2 (6 bases). Per the germline V gene, CDR1 is SEHNR and CDR2 is FQNEAQ (reference sequence). The CDR3 runs 12 residues. The ends were cut back, 7 bases at V and 11 bases at J, with 17 bases in the middle. The chain's CDR3 is CASTTGEGEQYF. In DNA form, the CDR3 reads TGTGCCAGCACCACGGGGGAAGGGGAGCAGTACTTC. Full variable domain (outside the CDR3, taken from reference TRBV7-9 and TRBJ2-5): DTGVSQNPRHKITKRGQNVTFRCDPISEHNRLYWYRQTLGQGPEFLTYFQNEAQLEKSRLLSDRFSAERPKGSFSTLEIQRTEQGDSAMYLCASTTGEGEQYFGPGTRLLVL.

This clone occurred many times. The gene calls are TRBV11-2 and TRBJ2-7; 9 bases match TRBD2. This CDR3 spans 15 amino acids. CDR1 is SGHAT and CDR2 is FQNNGV in the germline V gene. J was trimmed by 3 bases and V by 4 bases; bases with no gene match: 7. The DNA of the CDR3 is TGTGCCAGCAGCTCTACCGGGACTAGCCGCTACGAGCAGTACTTC. Translating it yields CASSSTGTSRYEQYF.

V gene TRBV10-3 combines with J gene TRBJ2-3; a weak D match, TRBD1 (6 bases). The germline CDR1 and CDR2 sequences are ENHRY and SYGVKD. V gave up 8 bases and J gave up 4 bases, with 13 bases separating them. The CDR3 loop spans 13 amino acids. The CDR3 DNA follows: TGTGCCATCGGCAGGGGTCAGGCAGATACGCAGTATTTT. Encoded protein: CAIGRGQADTQYF.

This clone was detected only a few times. The rearrangement uses TRBV18 and TRBJ2-3; D gene uncertain. The V end lost 3 bases, the J end lost 5 bases, and 15 bases lay between the germline ends. Germline values: CDR1 KGHSH, CDR2 LQKENI. The CDR3 is 15 amino acids. The CDR3 here is CASSPPSITVDTQYF. CDR3 bases: TGTGCCAGCTCACCCCCCTCGATCACGGTAGATACGCAGTATTTT.